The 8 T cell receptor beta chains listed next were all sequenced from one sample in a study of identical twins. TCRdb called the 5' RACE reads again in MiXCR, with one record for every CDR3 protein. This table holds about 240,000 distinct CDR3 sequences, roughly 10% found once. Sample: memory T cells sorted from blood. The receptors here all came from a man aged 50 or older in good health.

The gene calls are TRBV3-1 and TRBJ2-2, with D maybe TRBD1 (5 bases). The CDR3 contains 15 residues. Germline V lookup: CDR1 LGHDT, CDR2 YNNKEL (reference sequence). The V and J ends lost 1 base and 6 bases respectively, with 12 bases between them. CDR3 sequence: CASSQVAQGAGELFF. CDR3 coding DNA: TGTGCCAGCAGCCAAGTCGCTCAGGGTGCCGGGGAGCTGTTTTTT.

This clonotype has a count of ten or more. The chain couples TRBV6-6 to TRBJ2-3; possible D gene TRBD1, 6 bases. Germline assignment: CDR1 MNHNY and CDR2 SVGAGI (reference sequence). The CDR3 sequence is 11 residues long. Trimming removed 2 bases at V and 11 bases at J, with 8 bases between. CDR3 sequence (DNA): TGTGCCAGCAGTTACGGACAGAAGCAGTATTTT. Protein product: CASSYGQKQYF.

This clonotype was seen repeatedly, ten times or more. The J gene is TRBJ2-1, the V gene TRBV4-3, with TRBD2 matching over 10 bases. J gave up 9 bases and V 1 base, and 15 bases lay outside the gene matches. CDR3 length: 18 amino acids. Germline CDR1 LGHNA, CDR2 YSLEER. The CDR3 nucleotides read TGCGCCAGCAGCCAAGCACAGATAGCGGGAGGCCCTTATCGTGAGCAGTTCTTC. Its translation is CASSQAQIAGGPYREQFF.

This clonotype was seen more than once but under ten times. The CDR3 sequence: CATSKGRDGYTF. The CDR3 DNA sequence: TGTGCCACCAGCAAAGGTCGGGACGGCTACACCTTC. The V call is TRBV15, the J call TRBJ1-2; maybe TRBD1 (5 bases). Germline V lookup: CDR1 LNHNV, CDR2 YYDKDF (reference sequence). V was trimmed by 4 bases and J by 8 bases, leaving 11 bases between them. CDR3 length: 12 amino acids.

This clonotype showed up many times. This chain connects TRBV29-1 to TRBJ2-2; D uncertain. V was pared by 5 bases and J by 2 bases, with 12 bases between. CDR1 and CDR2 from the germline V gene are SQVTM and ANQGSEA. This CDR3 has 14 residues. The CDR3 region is CSVRLGANTGELFF. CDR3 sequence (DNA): TGCAGCGTTCGTCTCGGAGCAAACACCGGGGAGCTGTTTTTT.

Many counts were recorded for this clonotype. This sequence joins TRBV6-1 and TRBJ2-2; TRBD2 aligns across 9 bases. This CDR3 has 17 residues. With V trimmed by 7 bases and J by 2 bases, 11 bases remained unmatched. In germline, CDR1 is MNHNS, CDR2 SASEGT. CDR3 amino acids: CASIPGLAEYNTGELFF. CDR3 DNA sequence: TGTGCCAGCATTCCGGGACTAGCCGAATATAACACCGGGGAGCTGTTTTTT.

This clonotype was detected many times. CDR3 in DNA: TGTGCCAGCTCCCGCGAGAAAACCACAGATACGCAGTATTTT. Protein: CASSREKTTDTQYF. This chain connects TRBV27 to TRBJ2-3; no clear D. V lost 8 bases and J 2 bases, leaving 14 bases between the germline ends. The germline gives CDR1 MNHEY, CDR2 SMNVEV (reference sequence). The CDR3 runs 14 residues.

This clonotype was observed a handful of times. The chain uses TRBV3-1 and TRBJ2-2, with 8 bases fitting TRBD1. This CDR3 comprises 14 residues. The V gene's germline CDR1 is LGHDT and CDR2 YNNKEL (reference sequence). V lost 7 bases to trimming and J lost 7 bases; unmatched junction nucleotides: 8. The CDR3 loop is CASIDRGRGGELFF. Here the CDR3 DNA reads TGTGCCAGCATAGACAGGGGCCGAGGCGGGGAGCTGTTTTTT. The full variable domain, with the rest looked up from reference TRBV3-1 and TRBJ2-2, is DTAVSQTPKYLVTQMGNDKSIKCEQNLGHDTMYWYKQDSKKFLKIMFSYNNKELIINETVPNRFSPKSPDKAHLNLHINSLELGDSAVYFCASIDRGRGGELFFGEGSRLTVL.